A single TCR beta chain is shown here with its context. Antigen: not known. The method was immunoSEQ multiplex PCR; TCRdb's version includes in-frame clones alone and lacks a portion of them. The table shows 75,000 to 90,000 clones, with 82% occurring only once. The CDR3 extends over 17 amino acids. The sample comes from a study of PD-L1 blockade in urothelial cancer. Study information: Blood analysis was done at 3 weeks (second dose) and 6 weeks after treatment began.

Study results and caveats: Lower than median blood TCR clonality before treatment predicted better survival.

The chain employs TRBV21-1 and TRBJ1-2; TRBD1 reflects the table's D call only, with no check against the DNA. TRBV21-1 corresponds to a pseudogene. Material: PBMCs, obtained around atezolizumab (anti-PD-L1) treatment. The sequence was obtained from a man aged 70 or older with urothelial cancer. The CDR3 reads CASSNRGWDRDAYGYTF. CDR3 DNA: TGTGCCAGCAGCAATCGCGGTTGGGACAGGGATGCCTATGGCTACACCTTC.